This entry features one T cell receptor beta chain sequence. Its antigen remains unknown. Using immunoSEQ multiplex PCR, the repertoire was profiled, and TCRdb retains in-frame clones only, with some absent. The table lists about 160,000 clones, 91% of them singletons, with approximately 4.7% in the top ten. This specimen belongs to a study of T cell responses to AZD1222 COVID-19 vaccine. Germline CDR1 SGDLS, CDR2 YYNGEE. V lost 0 bases to trimming and J lost 6 bases; unmatched junction nucleotides: 5. The CDR3 covers 16 residues. Study results and limitations: In a largely white British group with more females than males, clonal diversity was possibly underestimated. Repertoire collection took place solely once the T cell response had peaked. AZD1222 recipients seropositive at baseline numbered only five to seven.

The sample consisted of peripheral blood, taken on day 0 of AZD1222 vaccination. The chain recombines TRBV9 with TRBJ2-7, with 14 positions matching TRBD2. The TCR sequence derives from an adult in good health. The CDR3 spells CASSVGGLAGGSEQYF. In DNA form, the CDR3 reads TGTGCCAGCAGCGTAGGAGGACTAGCGGGAGGCAGCGAGCAGTACTTC.